The entry below gives a single TCR beta chain sequence along with its context. This entry is derived from a study of brain metastases from non-small cell lung cancer. Only in-frame clones appear in the TCRdb table, and some are missing; sequencing was by immunoSEQ multiplex PCR. The sample shows approximately 3,900 clones, 90% of them seen only once. The sequence was obtained from a donor aged 40 or over with non-small cell lung cancer. Sequences were obtained from primary lung tumor tissue.

CDR3: CASSHRTSGSYEQYF. CDR3 DNA sequence: TGTGCCAGCAGCCATCGGACTAGCGGGAGTTACGAGCAGTACTTC. V and J are TRBV3-1 (or the pseudogene TRBV3-2) and TRBJ2-7; 13 bases align to TRBD2. This CDR3 is 15 amino acids long. The ends lost 3 bases at V and 4 bases at J; junction bases unmatched: 3. From germline, CDR1 is LGHDT and CDR2 YNNKEL (reference sequence).